The 5 T cell receptor beta chains presented below share a single source sample, sequenced in a study of shared T cell receptors in the human thymus. This table comes from immunoSEQ multiplex PCR, and its TCRdb copy is limited to in-frame clones, with some not included. The repertoire holds over 650,000 clones, more than 75% seen once, with 0.0094% in the top ten. These data were likewise used in another study, on human thymus T cells.

Sequencing was performed on thymocytes. These receptors were collected from a boy in the first two years of life with a congenital heart defect.

The V and J genes are TRBV2 and TRBJ1-5, with D unresolved. The germline V gene encodes CDR1 SNHLY and CDR2 FYNNEI. V was pared by 5 bases and J by 5 bases, with 22 bases between. There are 17 residues in the CDR3. CDR3 DNA: TGTGCCAGCAGTTCGACGGAAGGAGCAGTGGGTGATCAGCCCCAGCATTTT. It is translated as CASSSTEGAVGDQPQHF.

This rearrangement joins TRBV6-5 to TRBJ1-5; D is possibly TRBD1 (5 bases). Trimming removed 8 bases from V and 3 bases from J, with 14 bases in between. The germline V gene encodes CDR1 MNHEY and CDR2 SVGAGI. The CDR3 runs 14 residues. CDR3 in amino acids: CASAQSQVNQPQHF. The CDR3 DNA reads TGTGCCAGCGCCCAGTCACAGGTCAATCAGCCCCAGCATTTT.

The chain employs TRBV5-6 and TRBJ2-1; no firm D call. This CDR3 spans 16 amino acids. Trimming pared 4 bases from V and 5 bases from J, leaving 19 bases between. From germline, CDR1 is SGHDT and CDR2 YYEEEE. DNA for the CDR3: TGTGCCAGCAGCGGAGTAAGTCTAACAAGCAACAATGAGCAGTTCTTC. Translating it yields CASSGVSLTSNNEQFF. Complete variable domain (other parts from reference TRBV5-6 and TRBJ2-1): DAGVTQSPTHLIKTRGQQVTLRCSPKSGHDTVSWYQQALGQGPQFIFQYYEEEERQRGNFPDRFSGHQFPNYSSELNVNALLLGDSALYLCASSGVSLTSNNEQFFGPGTRLTVL.

The chain employs TRBV7-9 and TRBJ1-3, with D possibly being TRBD1 (6 bases). The germline gives CDR1 SEHNR, CDR2 FQNEAQ (reference sequence). With 2 bases removed from V and 8 bases from J, the gap between germline ends came to 19 bases. This CDR3 is built from 16 residues. CDR3 in amino acids: CASSLLDPGQSDTIYF. The CDR3 DNA follows: TGTGCCAGCAGCTTATTAGACCCTGGACAGTCGGACACCATATATTTT.

CDR3 residues: CASSLNKNTEAFF. The CDR3 DNA reads TGTGCCAGCAGTTTAAACAAGAACACTGAAGCTTTCTTT. The chain uses TRBV27 and TRBJ1-1, with unresolved D. Trimming left V 2 bases short and J 1 base short, with 5 bases between. Per the germline V gene, CDR1 is MNHEY and CDR2 is SMNVEV (reference sequence). The CDR3 extends over 13 amino acids.